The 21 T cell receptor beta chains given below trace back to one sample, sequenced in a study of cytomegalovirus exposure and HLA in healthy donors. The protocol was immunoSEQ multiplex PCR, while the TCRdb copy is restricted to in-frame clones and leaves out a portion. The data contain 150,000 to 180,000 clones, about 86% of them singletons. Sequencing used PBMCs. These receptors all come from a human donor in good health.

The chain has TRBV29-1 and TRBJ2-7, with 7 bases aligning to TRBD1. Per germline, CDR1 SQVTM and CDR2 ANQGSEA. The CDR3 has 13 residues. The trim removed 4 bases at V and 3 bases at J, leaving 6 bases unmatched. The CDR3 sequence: CSVGETGFYEQYF. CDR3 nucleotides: TGCAGCGTTGGGGAGACAGGGTTCTACGAGCAGTACTTC.

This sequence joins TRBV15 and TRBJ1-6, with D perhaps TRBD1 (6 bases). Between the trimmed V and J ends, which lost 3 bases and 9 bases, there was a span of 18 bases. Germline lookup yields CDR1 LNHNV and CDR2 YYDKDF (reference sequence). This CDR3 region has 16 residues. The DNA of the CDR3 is TGTGCCACCAGCAGGGGGAAAAGCGGGGGGGCTTCACCCCTCCACTTT. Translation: CATSRGKSGGASPLHF.

CDR3 nucleotides: TGTGCCAGCAGCTTCTTTGAGTTAGGGGAGCTGTTTTTT. Protein sequence: CASSFFELGELFF. J is TRBJ2-2 and V is TRBV11-2; D is unclear. The ends were cut back, 3 bases at V and 8 bases at J, with 10 bases in the middle. The CDR3 has 13 residues. Germline V gene data show CDR1 as SGHAT and CDR2 as FQNNGV.

The CDR3, as DNA: TGCGCCAGCAGTGCGGGGACAGTTGAAGCTTTCTTT. Its protein is CASSAGTVEAFF. The V and J genes are TRBV5-1 and TRBJ1-1; TRBD1 agrees at 7 bases. The CDR3 runs to 12 residues. The ends lost 5 bases at V and 7 bases at J; junction bases unmatched: 5. The germline V gene has CDR1 SGHRS and CDR2 YFSETQ.

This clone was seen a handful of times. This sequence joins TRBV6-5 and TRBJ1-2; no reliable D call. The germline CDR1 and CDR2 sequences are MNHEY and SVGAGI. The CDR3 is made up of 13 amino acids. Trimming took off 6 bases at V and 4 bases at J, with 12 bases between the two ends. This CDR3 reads CASSPARGYGYTF. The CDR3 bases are TGTGCCAGCAGCCCTGCCCGGGGCTATGGCTACACCTTC.

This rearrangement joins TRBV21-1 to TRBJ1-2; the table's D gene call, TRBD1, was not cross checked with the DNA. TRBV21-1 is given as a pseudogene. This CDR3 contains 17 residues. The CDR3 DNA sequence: TGTGCCAGCAGCAAAGAGGGGCCCAGGGGGCTCAGCTATGGCTACACCTTC. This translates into CASSKEGPRGLSYGYTF.

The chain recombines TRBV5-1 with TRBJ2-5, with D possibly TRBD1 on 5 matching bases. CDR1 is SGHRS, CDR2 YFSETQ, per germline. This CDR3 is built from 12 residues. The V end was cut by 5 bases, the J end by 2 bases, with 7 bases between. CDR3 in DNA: TGCGCCAGCAGACAGGCTCAAGAGACCCAGTACTTC. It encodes CASRQAQETQYF.

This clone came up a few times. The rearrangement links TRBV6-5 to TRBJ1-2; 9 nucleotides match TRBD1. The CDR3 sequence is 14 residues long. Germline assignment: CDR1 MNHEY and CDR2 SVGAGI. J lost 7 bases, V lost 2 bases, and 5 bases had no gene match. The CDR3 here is CASSYRTGVGGYTF. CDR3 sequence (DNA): TGTGCCAGCAGTTACCGGACAGGGGTGGGTGGCTACACCTTC.

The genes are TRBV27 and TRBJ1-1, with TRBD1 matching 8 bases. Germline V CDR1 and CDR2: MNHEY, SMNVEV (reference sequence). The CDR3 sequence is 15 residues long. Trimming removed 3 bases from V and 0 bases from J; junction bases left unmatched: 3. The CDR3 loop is CASSFRGPLNTEAFF. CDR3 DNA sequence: TGTGCCAGCAGTTTCAGGGGGCCGTTGAACACTGAAGCTTTCTTT.

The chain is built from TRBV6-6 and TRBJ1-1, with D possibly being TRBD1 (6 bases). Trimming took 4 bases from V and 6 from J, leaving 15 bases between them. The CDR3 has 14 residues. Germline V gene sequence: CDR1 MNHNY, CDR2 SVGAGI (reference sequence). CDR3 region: CASSSTGLIAEAFF. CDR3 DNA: TGTGCCAGCAGTTCTACAGGGTTAATTGCTGAAGCTTTCTTT.

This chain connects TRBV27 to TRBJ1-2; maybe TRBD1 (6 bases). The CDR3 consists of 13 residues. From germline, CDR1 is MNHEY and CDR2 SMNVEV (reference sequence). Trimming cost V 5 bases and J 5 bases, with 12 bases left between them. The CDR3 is CASSPTGPYGYTF. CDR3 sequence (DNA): TGTGCCAGCAGTCCGACAGGCCCTTATGGCTACACCTTC.

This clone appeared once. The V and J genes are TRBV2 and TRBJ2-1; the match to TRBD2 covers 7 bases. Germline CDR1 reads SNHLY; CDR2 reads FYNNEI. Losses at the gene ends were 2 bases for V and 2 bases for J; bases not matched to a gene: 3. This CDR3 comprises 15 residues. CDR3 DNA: TGTGCCAGCAGTGAACAGGGACTACCCTACAATGAGCAGTTCTTC. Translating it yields CASSEQGLPYNEQFF.

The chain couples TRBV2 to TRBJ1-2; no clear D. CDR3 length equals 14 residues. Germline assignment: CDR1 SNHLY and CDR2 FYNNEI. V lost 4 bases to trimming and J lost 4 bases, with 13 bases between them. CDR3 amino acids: CASSGGVGGYGYTF. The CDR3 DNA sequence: TGTGCCAGCAGTGGCGGGGTTGGCGGCTATGGCTACACCTTC.

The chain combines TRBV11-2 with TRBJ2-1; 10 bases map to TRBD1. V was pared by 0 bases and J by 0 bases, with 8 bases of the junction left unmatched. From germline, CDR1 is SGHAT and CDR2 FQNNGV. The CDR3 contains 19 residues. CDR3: CASSLDGTGAFSSYNEQFF. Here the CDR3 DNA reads TGTGCCAGCAGCTTAGACGGGACAGGGGCCTTCAGCTCCTACAATGAGCAGTTCTTC.

Written as DNA, the CDR3 is TGTGCCAGCAGCTTAGTACTAGCGGGAGTTGAACAAGAGACCCAGTACTTC. This encodes CASSLVLAGVEQETQYF. This chain connects TRBV13 to TRBJ2-5, with 11 bases matching TRBD2. V was pared by 1 base and J by 2 bases, with 6 bases of the junction left unmatched. The CDR3 is 17 residues long. Germline V gene sequence: CDR1 PRHDT, CDR2 FYEKMQ (reference sequence). Full variable domain (rest looked up from reference TRBV13 and TRBJ2-5): AAGVIQSPRHLIKEKRETATLKCYPIPRHDTVYWYQQGPGQDPQFLISFYEKMQSDKGSIPDRFSAQQFSDYHSELNMSSLELGDSALYFCASSLVLAGVEQETQYFGPGTRLLVL.

CDR3: CASSARSGRSYEQYF. The CDR3 nucleotides read TGTGCCAGTAGTGCCCGTAGCGGGAGGAGCTACGAGCAGTACTTC. The chain couples TRBV19 to TRBJ2-7; 10 bases are a match to TRBD2. The CDR3 is 15 residues long. V was clipped by 5 bases and J by 3 bases; unmatched bases: 7. From germline, CDR1 is LNHDA and CDR2 SQIVND (reference sequence).

The CDR3 region has the DNA TGTGCCAGCAGCTCGCTACCGGGACAGGGGGCTTTTGGGTCCTACGAGCAGTACTTC. This codes for CASSSLPGQGAFGSYEQYF. This sequence joins TRBV11-2 and TRBJ2-7; 12 nucleotides line up with TRBD1. Germline V CDR1 and CDR2: SGHAT, FQNNGV. J lost 1 base, V lost 4 bases, and 14 bases had no gene match. This CDR3 contains 19 residues. Full variable domain (remainder filled in from reference TRBV11-2 and TRBJ2-7): EAGVAQSPRYKIIEKRQSVAFWCNPISGHATLYWYQQILGQGPKLLIQFQNNGVVDDSQLPKDRFSAERLKGVDSTLKIQPAKLEDSAVYLCASSSLPGQGAFGSYEQYFGPGTRLTVT.

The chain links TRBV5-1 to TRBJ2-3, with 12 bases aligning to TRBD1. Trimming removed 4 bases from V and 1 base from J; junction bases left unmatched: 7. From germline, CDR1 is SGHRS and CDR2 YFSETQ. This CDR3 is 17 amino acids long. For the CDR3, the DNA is TGCGCCAGCAGCCTGGGACAGGGGGCGCGTCGCACAGATACGCAGTATTTT. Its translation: CASSLGQGARRTDTQYF.

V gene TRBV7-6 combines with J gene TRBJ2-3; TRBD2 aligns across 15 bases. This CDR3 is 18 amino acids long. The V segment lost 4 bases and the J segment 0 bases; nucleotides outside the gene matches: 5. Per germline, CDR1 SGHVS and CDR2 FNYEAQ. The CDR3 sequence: CASSYGLAGGSSTDTQYF. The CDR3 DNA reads TGTGCCAGCAGCTACGGACTAGCGGGAGGGTCTAGCACAGATACGCAGTATTTT.

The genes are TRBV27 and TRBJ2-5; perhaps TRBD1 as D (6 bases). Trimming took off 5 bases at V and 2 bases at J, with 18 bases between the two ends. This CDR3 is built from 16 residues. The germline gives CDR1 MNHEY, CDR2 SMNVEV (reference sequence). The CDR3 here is CASSVRGREWQETQYF. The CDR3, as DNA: TGTGCCAGCAGTGTCAGGGGAAGGGAATGGCAAGAGACCCAGTACTTC.

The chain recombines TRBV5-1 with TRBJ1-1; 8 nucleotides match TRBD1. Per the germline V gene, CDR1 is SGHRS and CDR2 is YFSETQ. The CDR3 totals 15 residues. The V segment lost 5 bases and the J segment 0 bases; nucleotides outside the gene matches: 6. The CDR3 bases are TGCGCCAGCAGGCCTTGGACAGGGTTGAACACTGAAGCTTTCTTT. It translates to CASRPWTGLNTEAFF.